Following are 15 T cell receptor beta chains from one sample sequenced in a study of blood T cell repertoires in COVID-19. Data came from immunoSEQ multiplex PCR; TCRdb stores just in-frame clones and leaves some out. The data contain about 280,000 clones, approximately 91% of them singletons. Material for sequencing was peripheral blood. The source is a man aged 18 to 30 with active or convalescent COVID-19.

The DNA of the CDR3 is TGTGCCAGCAGTGCTATCGGACTAGCGGGGGGGCCCAGTGAGCAGTTCTTC. It specifies CASSAIGLAGGPSEQFF. This sequence joins TRBV11-2 and TRBJ2-1; 15 bases line up with TRBD2. The CDR3 runs to 17 residues. Germline assignment: CDR1 SGHAT and CDR2 FQNNGV. V lost 6 bases to trimming and J lost 9 bases; unmatched junction nucleotides: 12.

The rearrangement uses TRBV5-1 and TRBJ2-2; 9 bases are shared with TRBD1. V dropped 3 bases and J dropped 6; count of bases not matched to a gene: 3. The germline V gene has CDR1 SGHRS and CDR2 YFSETQ. CDR3 length: 14 residues. Here the CDR3 reads CASSSTGGSGELFF. The CDR3 nucleotides read TGCGCCAGCAGCTCGACAGGGGGATCCGGGGAGCTGTTTTTT.

This chain joins TRBV12-5 and TRBJ2-4, with D possibly matching TRBD2 (6 bases). Germline lookup yields CDR1 LGHNT and CDR2 FRNRAP. The CDR3 consists of 13 residues. Deletions cut 6 bases from V and 8 bases from J, with 14 bases between. CDR3 in DNA: TGTGCTAGTGGGACCGGGCCGGGGGACATTCAGTACTTC. It codes for CASGTGPGDIQYF. Full variable domain (remainder filled in from reference TRBV12-5 and TRBJ2-4): DARVTQTPRHKVTEMGQEVTMRCQPILGHNTVFWYRQTMMQGLELLAYFRNRAPLDDSGMPKDRFSAEMPDATLATLKIQPSEPRDSAVYFCASGTGPGDIQYFGAGTRLSVL.

The rearrangement joins TRBV5-1 to TRBJ2-7, with D possibly TRBD1 on 5 matching bases. Trimming took 5 bases from V and 3 from J, leaving 18 bases between them. This CDR3 has 15 residues. The germline V gene encodes CDR1 SGHRS and CDR2 YFSETQ. The CDR3 sequence: CASRVDIDNHYEQYF. CDR3 DNA sequence: TGCGCCAGCAGGGTGGACATAGACAACCACTACGAGCAGTACTTC.

This clone was counted a single time. The chain carries TRBV29-1 and TRBJ2-5; 7 bases agree with TRBD1. The CDR3 extends over 16 amino acids. V lost 3 bases, J lost 1 base, and 11 bases stayed unmatched. Germline loops: CDR1 SQVTM, CDR2 ANQGSEA. CDR3 sequence: CSVDGRGQTTQETQYF. CDR3 nucleotide sequence: TGCAGCGTTGACGGAAGGGGGCAGACCACCCAAGAGACCCAGTACTTC.

The rearrangement links TRBV7-2 to TRBJ2-3; D gene ambiguous. V lost 4 bases and J 6 bases, leaving 11 bases between the germline ends. Germline CDR1 reads SGHTA; CDR2 reads FQGNSA. The CDR3 covers 13 residues. CDR3 DNA: TGTGCCAGCAGCTACGAACGTCGGGATACGCAGTATTTT. Protein product: CASSYERRDTQYF.

This chain uses TRBV19 with TRBJ1-1, with D hard to call. Germline V lookup: CDR1 LNHDA, CDR2 SQIVND (reference sequence). There are 15 residues in the CDR3. V lost 1 base and J 0 bases, leaving 9 bases between the germline ends. The CDR3 nucleotides read TGTGCCAGTAGTATAGGTCGGGTTTTGAACACTGAAGCTTTCTTT. The encoded protein is CASSIGRVLNTEAFF.

The chain has TRBV27 and TRBJ1-1, with D tentatively TRBD1 (6 bases). CDR1 and CDR2 from the germline V gene are MNHEY and SMNVEV (reference sequence). V was pared by 5 bases and J by 7 bases, with 11 bases between. This CDR3 has 12 amino acids. This CDR3 reads CASSRGGNEAFF. In DNA, the CDR3 is TGTGCCAGCAGTAGAGGGGGAAATGAAGCTTTCTTT.

The chain links TRBV6-5 to TRBJ2-2; 8 nucleotides line up with TRBD2. Per germline, CDR1 MNHEY and CDR2 SVGAGI. This CDR3 spans 15 amino acids. Unmatched junction bases numbered 10, after V lost 8 bases and J lost 5 bases. CDR3 nucleotides: TGTGCCAGCCAGGGACTAGTGGGGAATACCGGGGAGCTGTTTTTT. It encodes CASQGLVGNTGELFF.

J is TRBJ2-1 and V is TRBV15; D unclear. There are 14 residues in the CDR3. Per germline, CDR1 LNHNV and CDR2 YYDKDF (reference sequence). V lost 6 bases, J lost 5 bases, and 14 bases lay in between. Here the CDR3 reads CATREFGGDNEQFF. Written as DNA, the CDR3 is TGTGCCACCAGGGAGTTTGGCGGAGACAATGAGCAGTTCTTC.

The chain uses TRBV18 and TRBJ2-6, with D uncertain. The V gene's germline CDR1 is KGHSH and CDR2 LQKENI. This CDR3 has 14 residues. Trimming took off 3 bases at V and 0 bases at J, with 3 bases between the two ends. The CDR3 DNA is TGTGCCAGCTCACCTAACTCTGGGGCCAACGTCCTGACTTTC. This translates into CASSPNSGANVLTF. Using reference TRBV18 and TRBJ2-6 for the parts outside the CDR3, the full variable domain is NAGVMQNPRHLVRRRGQEARLRCSPMKGHSHVYWYRQLPEEGLKFMVYLQKENIIDESGMPKERFSAEFPKEGPSILRIQQVVRGDSAAYFCASSPNSGANVLTFGAGSRLTVL.

This sequence joins TRBV10-3 and TRBJ2-7; 10 bases align to TRBD1. The CDR3 has 15 residues. CDR1 is ENHRY and CDR2 is SYGVKD in the germline V gene. V trimming: 2 bases; J trimming: 2 bases; junction bases outside the gene matches: 3. The CDR3 bases are TGTGCCATCAGTGAGGCCGGGACAGGGGCCTACGAGCAGTACTTC. Translating gives CAISEAGTGAYEQYF.

The chain links TRBV2 to TRBJ1-4, with 9 bases that match TRBD1. This CDR3 comprises 17 residues. With 3 bases clipped from V and 6 bases from J, the junction kept 11 bases outside the gene matches. The germline gives CDR1 SNHLY, CDR2 FYNNEI. The CDR3 region is CASSDGATGTGYEKLFF. The CDR3 coding sequence is TGTGCCAGCAGTGATGGGGCCACCGGGACAGGGTATGAAAAACTGTTTTTT.

This sequence joins TRBV19 and TRBJ1-5; 8 bases fit TRBD1. Germline V gene data show CDR1 as LNHDA and CDR2 as SQIVND (reference sequence). V lost 5 bases to trimming and J lost 3 bases; unmatched junction nucleotides: 12. The CDR3 consists of 17 residues. CDR3 sequence (DNA): TGTGCCAGTAGTTCACGGACAGGGATGATTAACAATCAGCCCCAGCATTTT. This codes for CASSSRTGMINNQPQHF.

This chain connects TRBV19 to TRBJ1-5, with a tentative D call TRBD1 (6 bases). Trimming stripped 2 bases from V and 6 bases from J, with 14 bases between. This CDR3 comprises 15 residues. Germline-derived CDR1 and CDR2 are LNHDA and SQIVND (reference sequence). As DNA, the CDR3 is TGTGCCAGTAGTATAATCTCAGGGGCGAGTCAGCCCCAGCATTTT. Translated, it gives CASSIISGASQPQHF.